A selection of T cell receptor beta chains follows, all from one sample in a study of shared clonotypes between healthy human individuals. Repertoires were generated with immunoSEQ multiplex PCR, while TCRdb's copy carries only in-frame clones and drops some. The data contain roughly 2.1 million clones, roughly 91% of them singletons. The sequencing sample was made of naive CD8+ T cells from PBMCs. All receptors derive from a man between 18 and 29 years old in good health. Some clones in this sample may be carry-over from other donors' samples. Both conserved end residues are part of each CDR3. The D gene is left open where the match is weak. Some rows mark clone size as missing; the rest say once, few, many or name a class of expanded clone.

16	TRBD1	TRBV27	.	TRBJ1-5	TGTGCCAGCAGTTTATCAGGACAGGGAAAAGATCAGCCCCAGCATTTT	CASSLSGQGKDQPQHF
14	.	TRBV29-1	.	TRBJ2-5	TGCAGCGTTGAAGACAGGGGCGGCCGCGAGACCCAGTACTTC	CSVEDRGGRETQYF
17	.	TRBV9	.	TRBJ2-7	TGTGCCAGCAGCTCCAGAGGGGGGGCTAGCGGATTCTACGAGCAGTACTTC	CASSSRGGASGFYEQYF
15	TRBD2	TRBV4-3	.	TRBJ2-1	TGCGCCAGCAGCCAAGCTAGCGGGAGGGGACATGAGCAGTTCTTC	CASSQASGRGHEQFF
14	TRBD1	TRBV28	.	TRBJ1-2	TGTGCCAGCAGGGGACAGGGGGGAAACTATGGCTACACCTTC	CASRGQGGNYGYTF
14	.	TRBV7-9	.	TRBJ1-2	TGTGCCAGCAACACCGAGGAGATTAACGGTGGCTACACCTTC	CASNTEEINGGYTF
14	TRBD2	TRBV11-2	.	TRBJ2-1	TGTGCCACCTTGGGCGGGAGTGTTTACAATGAGCAGTTCTTC	CATLGGSVYNEQFF
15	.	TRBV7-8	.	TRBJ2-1	TGTGCCAGCAGCTTAGCGGTAGCGGATTACAATGAGCAGTTCTTC	CASSLAVADYNEQFF
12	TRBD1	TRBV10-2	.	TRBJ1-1	TGCGCCAGCAGTCCAGGGGGAACGGAAGCTTTCTTT	CASSPGGTEAFF
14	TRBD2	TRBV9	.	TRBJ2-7	TGTGCCAGCAGCGCCTCTAGCGGCAACTACGAGCAGTACTTC	CASSASSGNYEQYF
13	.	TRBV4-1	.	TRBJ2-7	TGCGCCAGCAGCCAAACCAACCTATACGAGCAGTACTTC	CASSQTNLYEQYF
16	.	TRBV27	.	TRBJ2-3	TGTGCCAGCAGTTTAAGGGTTGGACCTCTTTGGGATACGCAGTATTTT	CASSLRVGPLWDTQYF
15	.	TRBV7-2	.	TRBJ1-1	TGTGCCAGCAGCTTAGTAGGCCTCATGAACACTGAAGCTTTCTTT	CASSLVGLMNTEAFF
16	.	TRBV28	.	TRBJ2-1	TGTGCCAGCAGTCCCCGACAAAAAAGTGGGAGTAATGAGCAGTTCTTC	CASSPRQKSGSNEQFF
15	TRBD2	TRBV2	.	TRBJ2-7	TGTGCCAGCAGGAGGGGACTAGCGGCCTCCTACGAGCAGTACTTC	CASRRGLAASYEQYF
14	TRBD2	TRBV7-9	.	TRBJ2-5	TGTGCCAGCAGCCTGACTAGCGGAAAAGAGACCCAGTACTTC	CASSLTSGKETQYF
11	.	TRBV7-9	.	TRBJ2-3	TGTGCCAGCAGCTTACGTGATACGCAGTATTTT	CASSLRDTQYF
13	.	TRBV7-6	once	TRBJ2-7	TGTGCCAGCAGCCCAGGGCTCAGCTACGAGCAGTACTTC	CASSPGLSYEQYF
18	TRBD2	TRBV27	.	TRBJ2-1	TGTGCCAGCCGTACACACCTCGGGACTAGCGGGAGGTACAATGAGCAGTTCTTC	CASRTHLGTSGRYNEQFF
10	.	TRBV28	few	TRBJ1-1	TGTGCCAGCAGCACGAAGGAAGCTTTCTTT	CASSTKEAFF
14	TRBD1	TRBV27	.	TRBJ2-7	TGTGCCAGCAGTTCTCACCGCGACAGGGACGAGCAGTACTTC	CASSSHRDRDEQYF
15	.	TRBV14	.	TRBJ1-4	TGTGCCAGCAGCCTTACGCTGGGGGCAGGAGAAAAACTGTTTTTT	CASSLTLGAGEKLFF
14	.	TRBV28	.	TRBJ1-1	TGTGCCAGCAGCCTCCACGGGGGGAACACTGAAGCTTTCTTT	CASSLHGGNTEAFF
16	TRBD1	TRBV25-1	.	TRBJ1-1	TGTGCCAGCAGTGAATGGGGGACAGGGGTTTCCACTGAAGCTTTCTTT	CASSEWGTGVSTEAFF
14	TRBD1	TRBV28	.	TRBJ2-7	TGTGCCAGCAGCCAATGGACAGGGTTCTACGAGCAGTACTTC	CASSQWTGFYEQYF
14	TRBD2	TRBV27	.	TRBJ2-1	TGTGCCAGCCGCTGGGGGGGGGTATTGAATGAGCAGTTCTTC	CASRWGGVLNEQFF
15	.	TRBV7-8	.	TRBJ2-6	TGTGCCAGCAGGGGTAGGTCCTCTGGGGCCAACGTCCTGACTTTC	CASRGRSSGANVLTF
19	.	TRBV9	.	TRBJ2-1	TGTGCCAGCAGCGTACTGCTACATTCCGGACCAACCTCCTACAATGAGCAGTTCTTC	CASSVLLHSGPTSYNEQFF
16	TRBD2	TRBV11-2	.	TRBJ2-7	TGTGCCAGCAGCTTGTCCTCGGGCGGGAGAGACTACGAGCAGTACTTC	CASSLSSGGRDYEQYF
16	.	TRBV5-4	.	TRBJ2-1	TGTGCCAGCAGCTTGGATCCCCAGGGCTCCTACAATGAGCAGTTCTTC	CASSLDPQGSYNEQFF
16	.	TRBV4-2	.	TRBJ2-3	TGTGCCAGCAGCCCGGGCTTTGATCCTAGCACAGATACGCAGTATTTT	CASSPGFDPSTDTQYF
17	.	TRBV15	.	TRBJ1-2	TGTGCCACCAGCACCCGGTACGGGGATTACGCTAGCTATGGCTACACCTTC	CATSTRYGDYASYGYTF
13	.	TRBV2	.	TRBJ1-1	TGTGCCAGCAGTGAGGTGGCGTCCACTGAAGCTTTCTTT	CASSEVASTEAFF
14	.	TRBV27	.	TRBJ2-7	TGTGCCAGCAGTTTAGCGCTGGGGATCTACGAGCAGTACTTC	CASSLALGIYEQYF
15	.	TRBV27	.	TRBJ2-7	TGTGCCAGCAGTTTTATCGGGGGCAGGGTCCACGAGCAGTACTTC	CASSFIGGRVHEQYF
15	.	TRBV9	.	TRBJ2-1	TGTGCCAGCAGCGTTTCTGGAGGAGGGGCTACTGAGCAGTTCTTC	CASSVSGGGATEQFF
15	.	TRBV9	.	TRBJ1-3	TGTGCCAGCAGCCCGGGAGGGGCCTCTGGAAACACCATATATTTT	CASSPGGASGNTIYF
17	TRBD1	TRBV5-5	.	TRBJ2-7	TGTGCCAGCAGCTTGTTGGACAGGGGGGGCGGTATGTACGAGCAGTACTTC	CASSLLDRGGGMYEQYF
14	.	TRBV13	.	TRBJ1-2	TGTGCCAGCAGCTTACGAGCCGGGGACTATGGCTACACCTTC	CASSLRAGDYGYTF
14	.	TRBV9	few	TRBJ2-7	TGTGCCAGCAGCGTAGGGGACGGTTCCTACGAGCAGTACTTC	CASSVGDGSYEQYF
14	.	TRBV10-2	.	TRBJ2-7	TGCGCCAGCAGTGCGCCTAGCGTGTCCTACGAGCAGTACTTC	CASSAPSVSYEQYF
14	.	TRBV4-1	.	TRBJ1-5	TGCGCCAGCAGCCAAGATGTGGGCAATCAGCCCCAGCATTTT	CASSQDVGNQPQHF
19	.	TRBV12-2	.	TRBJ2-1	TGTGCAAGCCCCCGTGCAAATAGCGGGAGGGCTTTCTCCTACAATGAGCAGTTCTTC	CASPRANSGRAFSYNEQFF
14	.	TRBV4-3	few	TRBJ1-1	TGCGCCAGCAGCCAAGGGGCAGTGAACACTGAAGCTTTCTTT	CASSQGAVNTEAFF
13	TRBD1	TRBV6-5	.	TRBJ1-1	TGTGCCAGCAGTTACAACAACAGGGGTGAAGCTTTCTTT	CASSYNNRGEAFF
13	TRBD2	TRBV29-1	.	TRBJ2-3	TGCAGCGTATTAGCGGGAGTCCCAGATACGCAGTATTTT	CSVLAGVPDTQYF
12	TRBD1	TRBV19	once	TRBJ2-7	TGTGCCAGTAGTAACCAGGGGGACGAGCAGTACTTC	CASSNQGDEQYF
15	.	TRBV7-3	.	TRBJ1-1	TGTGCCAGCAGCTTCAATCTATATGCGAACACTGAAGCTTTCTTT	CASSFNLYANTEAFF
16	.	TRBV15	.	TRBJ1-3	TGTGCCACCAGCAGAACCCCCGGGATGATGGGAAACACCATATATTTT	CATSRTPGMMGNTIYF
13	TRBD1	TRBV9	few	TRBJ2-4	TGTGCCAGCAGCGCAGACAGGGTGGCCATTCAGTACTTC	CASSADRVAIQYF
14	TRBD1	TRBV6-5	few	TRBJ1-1	TGTGCCAGCAGCTGGACAGGGGTTGACACTGAAGCTTTCTTT	CASSWTGVDTEAFF
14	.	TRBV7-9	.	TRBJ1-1	TGTGCCAGCAGCTTAGTTCAGGGCCCCACTGAAGCTTTCTTT	CASSLVQGPTEAFF
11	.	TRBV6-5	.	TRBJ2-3	TGTGCCAGTGGGAGCACAGATACGCAGTATTTT	CASGSTDTQYF
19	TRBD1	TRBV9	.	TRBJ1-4	TGTGCCAGCAGCGTAGCCCCAGGACAGGGGGCGCGGCCCTCGGAAAAACTGTTTTTT	CASSVAPGQGARPSEKLFF